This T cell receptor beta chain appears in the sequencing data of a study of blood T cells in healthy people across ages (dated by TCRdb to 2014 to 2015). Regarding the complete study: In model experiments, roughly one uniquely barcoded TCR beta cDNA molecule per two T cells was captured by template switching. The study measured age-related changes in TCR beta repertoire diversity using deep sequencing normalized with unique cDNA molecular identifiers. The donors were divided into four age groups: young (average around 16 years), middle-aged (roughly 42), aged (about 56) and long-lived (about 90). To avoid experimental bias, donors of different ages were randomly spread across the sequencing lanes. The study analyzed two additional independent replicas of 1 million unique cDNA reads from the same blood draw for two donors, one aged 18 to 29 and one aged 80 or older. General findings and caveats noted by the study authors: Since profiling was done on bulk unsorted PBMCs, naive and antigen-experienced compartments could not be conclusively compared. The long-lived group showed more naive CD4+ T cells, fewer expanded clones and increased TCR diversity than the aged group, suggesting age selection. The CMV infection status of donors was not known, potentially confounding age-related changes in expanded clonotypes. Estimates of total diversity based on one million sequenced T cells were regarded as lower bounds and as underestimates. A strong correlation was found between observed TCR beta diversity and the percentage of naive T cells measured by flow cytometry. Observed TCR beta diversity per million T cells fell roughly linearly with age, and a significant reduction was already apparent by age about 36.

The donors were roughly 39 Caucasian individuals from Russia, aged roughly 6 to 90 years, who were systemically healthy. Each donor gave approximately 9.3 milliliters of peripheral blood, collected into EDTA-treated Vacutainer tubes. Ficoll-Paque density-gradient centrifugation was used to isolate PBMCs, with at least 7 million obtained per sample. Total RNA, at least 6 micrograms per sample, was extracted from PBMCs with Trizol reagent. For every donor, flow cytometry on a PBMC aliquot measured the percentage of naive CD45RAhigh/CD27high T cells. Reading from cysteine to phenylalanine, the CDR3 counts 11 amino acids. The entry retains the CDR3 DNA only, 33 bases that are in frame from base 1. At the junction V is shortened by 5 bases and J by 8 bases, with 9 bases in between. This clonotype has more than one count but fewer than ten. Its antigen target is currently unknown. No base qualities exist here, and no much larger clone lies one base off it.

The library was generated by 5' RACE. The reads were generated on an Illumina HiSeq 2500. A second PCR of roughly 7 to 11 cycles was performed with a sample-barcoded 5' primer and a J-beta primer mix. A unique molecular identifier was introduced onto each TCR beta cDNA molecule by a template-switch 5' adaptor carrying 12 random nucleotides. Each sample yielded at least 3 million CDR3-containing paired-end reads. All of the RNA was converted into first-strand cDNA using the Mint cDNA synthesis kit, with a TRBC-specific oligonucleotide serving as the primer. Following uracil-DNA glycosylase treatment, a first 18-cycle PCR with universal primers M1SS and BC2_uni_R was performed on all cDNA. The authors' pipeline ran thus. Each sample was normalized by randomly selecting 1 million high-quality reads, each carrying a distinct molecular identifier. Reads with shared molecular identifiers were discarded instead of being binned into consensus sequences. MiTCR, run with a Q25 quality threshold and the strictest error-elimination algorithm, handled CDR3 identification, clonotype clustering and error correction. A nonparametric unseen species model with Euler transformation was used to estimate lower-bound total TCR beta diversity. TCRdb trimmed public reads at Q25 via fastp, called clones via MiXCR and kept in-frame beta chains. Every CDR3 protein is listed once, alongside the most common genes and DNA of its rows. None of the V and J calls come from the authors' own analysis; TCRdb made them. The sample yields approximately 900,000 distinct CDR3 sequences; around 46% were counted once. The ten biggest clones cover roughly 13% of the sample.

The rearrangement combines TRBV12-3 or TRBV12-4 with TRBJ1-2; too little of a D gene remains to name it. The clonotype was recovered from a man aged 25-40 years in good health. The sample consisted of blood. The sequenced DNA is TGTGCCAGCAGTATAGTAGAGGGCTACACCTTC. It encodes CASSIVEGYTF.